The 10 T cell receptor beta chains listed next were all sequenced from one sample in a study of blood T cell repertoires in COVID-19. The protocol was immunoSEQ multiplex PCR, while the TCRdb copy is restricted to in-frame clones and leaves out a portion. The sample holds roughly 63,000 clones, 74% seen once. The sequenced sample consisted of peripheral blood. These receptor sequences come from a woman of 80 years or more with acute or convalescent COVID-19.

The chain is built from TRBV5-1 and TRBJ2-1; D may be TRBD2 (6 bases). V lost 1 base and J 9 bases, leaving 17 bases between the germline ends. This CDR3 has 15 amino acids. Germline CDR1 and CDR2: SGHRS and YFSETQ. CDR3 amino acids: CASSLTQGPEGEQFF. For the CDR3, the DNA is TGCGCCAGCAGCTTGACCCAGGGACCGGAGGGTGAGCAGTTCTTC. The full variable domain, with the rest looked up from reference TRBV5-1 and TRBJ2-1, is KAGVTQTPRYLIKTRGQQVTLSCSPISGHRSVSWYQQTPGQGLQFLFEYFSETQRNKGNFPGRFSGRQFSNSRSEMNVSTLELGDSALYLCASSLTQGPEGEQFFGPGTRLTVL.

The rearrangement joins TRBV9 to TRBJ2-1; no definite D call. Looked up from germline, CDR1 is SGDLS and CDR2 is YYNGEE. The CDR3 runs 17 residues. Trimming pared 6 bases from V and 4 bases from J, leaving 23 bases between. The CDR3 DNA is TGTGCCAGCACCCCTAGGTTCTCTAACCTTGGATACAATGAGCAGTTCTTC. Its translation is CASTPRFSNLGYNEQFF.

The CDR3 region has the DNA TGTGCCAGCAGCTTAGCTCGGGTTCCAAATTCACCCCTCCACTTT. It translates to CASSLARVPNSPLHF. This chain connects TRBV7-2 to TRBJ1-6; no clear D gene. Germline CDR1 reads SGHTA; CDR2 reads FQGNSA. This CDR3 is built from 15 residues. V lost 0 bases and J 7 bases, leaving 10 bases between the germline ends.

This clone has more than one count but fewer than ten. The chain uses TRBV11-2 and TRBJ2-1, with 14 nucleotides matching TRBD2. Trimming took 0 bases from V and 6 from J; bases not matched to a gene: 4. The CDR3 is 17 amino acids. Germline-derived CDR1 and CDR2 are SGHAT and FQNNGV. The CDR3 DNA reads as TGTGCCAGCAGCTTAGATTCCGGGACTAGCGGGAGCAATGAGCAGTTCTTC. It is translated as CASSLDSGTSGSNEQFF.

The genes are TRBV3-1 (or the pseudogene TRBV3-2) and TRBJ2-3, with 8 bases fitting TRBD2. Per germline, CDR1 LGHDT and CDR2 YNNKEL (reference sequence). The CDR3 runs 17 residues. V shed 3 bases, J shed 6 bases, and the junction held 14 bases outside the gene matches. CDR3 loop: CASSHGEAGVPPDTQYF. The CDR3 DNA reads as TGTGCCAGCAGCCATGGGGAAGCGGGAGTACCTCCCGATACGCAGTATTTT.

This chain joins TRBV7-2 and TRBJ2-5, with 9 bases identical to TRBD2. Germline V gene data show CDR1 as SGHTA and CDR2 as FQGNSA. The CDR3 covers 15 residues. Unmatched junction bases numbered 5, after V lost 5 bases and J lost 1 base. In DNA form, the CDR3 reads TGTGCCAGCAGCCCGCAGACTAGCGGCCAAGAGACCCAGTACTTC. Protein product: CASSPQTSGQETQYF.

V usage is TRBV3-1 (or the pseudogene TRBV3-2) and J usage is TRBJ1-1; D unresolved. V was cut by 1 base and J by 8 bases, with 17 bases left in between. The CDR3 contains 15 residues. Germline V gene sequence: CDR1 LGHDT, CDR2 YNNKEL (reference sequence). The CDR3 region is CASSQVGGGGVEAFF. The DNA of the CDR3 is TGTGCCAGCAGCCAAGTGGGAGGAGGCGGTGTGGAAGCTTTCTTT.

This rearrangement joins TRBV10-3 to TRBJ2-1; 10 nucleotides match TRBD2. Looked up from germline, CDR1 is ENHRY and CDR2 is SYGVKD. Trimming cost V 6 bases and J 4 bases; bases outside gene matches: 6. This CDR3 has 15 residues. The CDR3 sequence is CAIRASGGHYNEQFF. DNA of the CDR3: TGTGCCATCAGGGCTAGCGGGGGACATTACAATGAGCAGTTCTTC.

This chain joins TRBV30 and TRBJ1-4, with 7 positions matching TRBD1. The germline V gene encodes CDR1 GTSNPN and CDR2 SVGIG (reference sequence). The CDR3 totals 14 residues. J lost 4 bases, V lost 6 bases, and 8 bases had no gene match. CDR3 residues: CACDRDRFNEKLFF. CDR3 DNA sequence: TGTGCCTGTGACAGGGACCGATTTAATGAAAAACTGTTTTTT.

The chain has TRBV6-2 or TRBV6-3 and TRBJ2-7; D gene ambiguous. Germline V gene data show CDR1 as MNHEY and CDR2 as SVGEGT. V lost 5 bases and J lost 0, with 5 bases in between. The CDR3 totals 12 residues. CDR3 DNA: TGTGCCAGCAGTACAAGCTCCTACGAGCAGTACTTC. Protein: CASSTSSYEQYF.